Listed below are T cell receptor beta chains from one sample, sequenced in a study of graft-versus-host responses after intestinal transplantation. The antigens of these receptors remain unknown. Generated by immunoSEQ multiplex PCR, the TCRdb table keeps only in-frame clones and is missing some. The sample contains about 120,000 clones, roughly 91% of which appear only once. This sample comprised unstimulated CD4+ T cells sorted from spleen or lymph node cells, obtained before intestinal transplant. The receptors come from a human donor who received an intestinal transplant. CDR3s include the opening cysteine and the closing phenylalanine or tryptophan. D genes are given only for firm matches. Not every row has a clone size; where given, it reads once, few, many or a size class.

>.|.|TRBJ1-2|TRBV7-6
CASSSEIRSQAGGYTF
TGTGCCAGCAGCTCGGAGATCCGGTCTCAAGCCGGTGGCTACACCTTC
>once|.|TRBJ2-7|TRBV6-5
CASSYPPGRGLYEQYF
TGTGCCAGCAGTTACCCCCCCGGGCGGGGTCTCTACGAGCAGTACTTC
>.|.|TRBJ2-1|TRBV27
CASRRAGVTNNEQFF
TGTGCCAGCAGAAGAGCCGGGGTTACCAACAATGAGCAGTTCTTC
>.|.|TRBJ2-7|TRBV19
CASSSPTGSTYEQYF
TGTGCCAGTAGTTCACCGACAGGTTCTACCTACGAGCAGTACTTC
>.|.|TRBJ2-7|TRBV5-1
CASSLNYEQYF
TGCGCCAGCAGCTTGAACTACGAGCAGTACTTC
>once|.|TRBJ2-7|TRBV11-2
CASSLAGSFYEQYF
TGTGCCAGCAGCTTGGCAGGATCTTTCTACGAGCAGTACTTC
>.|TRBD2|TRBJ2-1|TRBV5-1
CASSPWVLAGAGNEQFF
TGCGCCAGCAGCCCTTGGGTTCTAGCGGGAGCAGGCAATGAGCAGTTCTTC
>.|TRBD1|TRBJ2-7|TRBV6-6
CASSYSGQVHSYEQYF
TGTGCCAGCAGTTACTCCGGACAGGTTCACTCCTACGAGCAGTACTTC
>.|.|TRBJ1-2|TRBV6-1
CASSTGRGYTF
TGTGCCAGCAGTACTGGGCGTGGCTACACCTTC
>.|.|TRBJ2-6|TRBV28
CAVKLSGANVLTF
TGTGCCGTCAAACTCTCTGGGGCCAACGTCCTGACTTTC
>.|TRBD1|TRBJ2-5|TRBV6-5
CASSGTAGVAQYF
TGTGCCAGCAGCGGGACAGCCGGTGTGGCCCAGTACTTC
>.|.|TRBJ2-3|TRBV5-1
CASSSGGLSTDTQYF
TGCGCCAGCAGTTCGGGCGGTCTTTCCACAGATACGCAGTATTTT
>.|TRBD1|TRBJ2-7|TRBV6-5
CASRRQGYEQYF
TGTGCCAGCCGGAGACAGGGCTACGAGCAGTACTTC
>.|.|TRBJ2-3|TRBV10-1
CASSDGGGTDTQYF
TGCGCCAGCAGTGACGGCGGGGGCACAGATACGCAGTATTTT
>.|.|TRBJ2-7|TRBV6-1
CASREATPGEQYF
TGTGCCAGCCGAGAGGCGACACCGGGAGAGCAGTACTTC
>.|TRBD2|TRBJ2-7|TRBV28
CASSLRASGAYEQYF
TGTGCCAGCAGTTTAAGGGCTAGCGGAGCCTACGAGCAGTACTTC
>.|.|TRBJ2-7|TRBV7-8
CASSLRQATTYEQYF
TGTGCCAGCAGCTTACGCCAGGCCACCACCTACGAGCAGTACTTC
>once|.|TRBJ2-7|TRBV5-1
CASSLVGVVSSSASYEQYF
TGCGCCAGCAGCTTGGTCGGAGTGGTTAGCTCTTCGGCCTCCTACGAGCAGTACTTC
>.|TRBD2|TRBJ2-7|TRBV6-5
CASSRLGTRSYEQYF
TGTGCCAGCAGTCGCCTTGGGACTAGATCCTACGAGCAGTACTTC
>.|.|TRBJ2-1|TRBV29-1
CSVCPGLDEQFF
TGCAGCGTTTGTCCAGGGCTCGATGAGCAGTTCTTC
>.|TRBD2|TRBJ2-7|TRBV28
CASSSHWEGSYEQYF
TGTGCCAGCAGTTCCCATTGGGAGGGCTCCTACGAGCAGTACTTC
>.|.|TRBJ1-1|TRBV5-1
CASSLAGVAFF
TGCGCCAGCAGCTTGGCCGGTGTAGCTTTCTTT
>.|.|TRBJ1-2|TRBV7-9
CASSLDINYGYTF
TGTGCCAGCAGCTTAGATATTAACTATGGCTACACCTTC
>.|TRBD1|TRBJ2-5|TRBV10-3
CAISKDREQETQYF
TGTGCCATCAGCAAAGACAGGGAACAAGAGACCCAGTACTTC
>.|.|TRBJ2-3|TRBV18
CASSGTRPSTDTQYF
TGTGCCAGCTCAGGGACTCGCCCTAGCACAGATACGCAGTATTTT
>.|.|TRBJ2-1|TRBV7-9
CASSPAGGTYNEQFF
TGTGCCAGCAGCCCGGCCGGCGGGACCTACAATGAGCAGTTCTTC